This T cell receptor beta chain stems from a study of beta chain features in type 1 diabetes. Isolation of CD4+ naive, central memory, regulatory and stem cell-like memory cells was achieved by sorting via CD45RO/CCR7/CD25/CD127/CD95/CD27. All sorted populations exceeded 95% purity. Overall study results and limits: The influence of HLA type on TCRB rearrangement stayed undetermined. Shorter TCRB CDR3s, moderately but significantly so, were found in Type 1 diabetes patients in all four CD4+ subsets.

V was clipped by 2 bases and J by 2 bases, with 10 bases between them. In germline, CDR1 is KGHSH, CDR2 LQKENI. This CDR3 spans 14 amino acids. Expressed TCRB transcripts were sequenced because the isolated RNA had all been reverse transcribed beforehand. The method was immunoSEQ multiplex PCR; TCRdb's version includes in-frame clones alone and lacks a portion of them. This sample carries more than 300,000 clones, around 13% of them seen once, and the ten largest clones take approximately 0.01%. Comment on this clone: Its antigen is still unknown. This sample also contains other DNA sequences that code for the same CDR3.

This TCR derives from a woman between 18 and 29 years old with type 1 diabetes. The chain is built from TRBV18 and TRBJ2-7, with D unresolved. Specimen: naive CD4+ T cells from blood. The CDR3 loop is CASSPGTEAYEQYF. DNA for the CDR3: TGTGCCAGCTCACCAGGCACCGAGGCCTACGAGCAGTACTTC.